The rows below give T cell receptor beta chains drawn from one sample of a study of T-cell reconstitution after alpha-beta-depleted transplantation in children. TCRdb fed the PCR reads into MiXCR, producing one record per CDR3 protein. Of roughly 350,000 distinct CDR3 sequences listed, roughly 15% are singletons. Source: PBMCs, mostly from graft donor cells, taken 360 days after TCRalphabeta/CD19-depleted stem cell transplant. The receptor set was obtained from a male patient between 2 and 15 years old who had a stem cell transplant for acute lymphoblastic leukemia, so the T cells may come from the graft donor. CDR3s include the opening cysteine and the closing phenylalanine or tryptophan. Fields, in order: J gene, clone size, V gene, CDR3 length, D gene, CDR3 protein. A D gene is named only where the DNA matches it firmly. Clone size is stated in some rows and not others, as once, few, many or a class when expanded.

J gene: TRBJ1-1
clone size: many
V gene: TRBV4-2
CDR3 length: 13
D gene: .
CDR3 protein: CASKWGVQAAAFF

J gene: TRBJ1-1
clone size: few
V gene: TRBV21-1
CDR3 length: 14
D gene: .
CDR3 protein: CASSVRGTHTEAFF

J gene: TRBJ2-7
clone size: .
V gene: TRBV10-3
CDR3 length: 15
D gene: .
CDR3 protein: CAISEALKKVYEQYF

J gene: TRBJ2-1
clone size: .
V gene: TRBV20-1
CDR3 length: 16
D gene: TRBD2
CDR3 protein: CSARDSQAGDYNEQFF

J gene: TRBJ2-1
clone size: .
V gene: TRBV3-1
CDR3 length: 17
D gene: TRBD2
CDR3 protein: CASSLSRGASGMDEQFF

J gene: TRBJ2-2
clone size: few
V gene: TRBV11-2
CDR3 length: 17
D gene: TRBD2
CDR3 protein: CASSLFRLAVNTGELFF

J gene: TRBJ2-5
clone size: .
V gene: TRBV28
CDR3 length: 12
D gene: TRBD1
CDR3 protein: CAEGADRGTQYF

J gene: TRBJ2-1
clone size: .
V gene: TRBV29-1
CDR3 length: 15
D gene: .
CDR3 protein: CSVELGASAYNEQFF

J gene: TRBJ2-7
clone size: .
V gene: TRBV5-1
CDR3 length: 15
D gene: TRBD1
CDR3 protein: CASSLGTGITYEQYF

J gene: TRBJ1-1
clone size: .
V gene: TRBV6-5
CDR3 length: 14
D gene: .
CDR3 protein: CASNRGGIGTEAFF

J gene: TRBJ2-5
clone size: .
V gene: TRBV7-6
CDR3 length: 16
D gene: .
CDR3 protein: CASSPSIQGFGETQYF

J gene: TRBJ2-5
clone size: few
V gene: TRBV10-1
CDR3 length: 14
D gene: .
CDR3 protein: CASSSSTSIETQYF

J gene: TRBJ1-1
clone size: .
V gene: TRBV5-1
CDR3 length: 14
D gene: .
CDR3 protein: CASSFAAQNTEAFF

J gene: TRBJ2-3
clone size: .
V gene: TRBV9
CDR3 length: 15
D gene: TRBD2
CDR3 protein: CASSVGGGTTDTQYF

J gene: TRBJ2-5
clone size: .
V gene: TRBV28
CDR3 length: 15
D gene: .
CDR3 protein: CASSSRESVQETQYF

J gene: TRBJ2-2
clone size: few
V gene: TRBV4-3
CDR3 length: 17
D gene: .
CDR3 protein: CASSLNVGGMGTGELFF

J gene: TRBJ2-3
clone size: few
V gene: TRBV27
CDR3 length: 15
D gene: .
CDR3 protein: CASSFQVGNTDTQYF

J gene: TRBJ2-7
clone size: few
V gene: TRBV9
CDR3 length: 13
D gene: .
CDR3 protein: CASSVDSLYEQYF

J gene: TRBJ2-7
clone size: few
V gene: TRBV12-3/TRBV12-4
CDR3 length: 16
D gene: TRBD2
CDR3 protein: CASSLESAGGLYEQYF

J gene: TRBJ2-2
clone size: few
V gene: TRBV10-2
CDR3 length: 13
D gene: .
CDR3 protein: CASKVEPGGELFF